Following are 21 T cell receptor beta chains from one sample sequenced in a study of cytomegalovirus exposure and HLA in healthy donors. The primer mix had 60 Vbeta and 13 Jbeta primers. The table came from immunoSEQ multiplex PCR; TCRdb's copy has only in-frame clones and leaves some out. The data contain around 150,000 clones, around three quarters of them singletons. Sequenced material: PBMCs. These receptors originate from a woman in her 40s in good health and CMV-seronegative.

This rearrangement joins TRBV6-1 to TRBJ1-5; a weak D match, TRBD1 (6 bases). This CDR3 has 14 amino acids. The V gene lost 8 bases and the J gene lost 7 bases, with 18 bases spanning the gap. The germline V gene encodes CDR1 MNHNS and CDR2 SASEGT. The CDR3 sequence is CASGRDTSGQPQHF. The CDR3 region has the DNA TGTGCCAGCGGCCGGGACACCTCAGGCCAGCCCCAGCATTTT.

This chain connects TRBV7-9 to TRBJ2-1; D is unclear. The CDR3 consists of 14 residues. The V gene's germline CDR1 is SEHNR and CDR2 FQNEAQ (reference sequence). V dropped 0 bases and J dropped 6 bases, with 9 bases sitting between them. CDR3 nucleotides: TGTGCCAGCAGCTTAGCGGTGGTACTCAATGAGCAGTTCTTC. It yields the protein CASSLAVVLNEQFF.

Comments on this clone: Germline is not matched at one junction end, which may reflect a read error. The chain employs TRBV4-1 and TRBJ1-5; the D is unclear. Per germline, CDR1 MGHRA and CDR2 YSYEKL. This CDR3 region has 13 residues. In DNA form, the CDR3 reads TGTGCCAGCAGCTCCCTGCGCGCCCAGCCCCAGCATTTT. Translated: CASSSLRAQPQHF.

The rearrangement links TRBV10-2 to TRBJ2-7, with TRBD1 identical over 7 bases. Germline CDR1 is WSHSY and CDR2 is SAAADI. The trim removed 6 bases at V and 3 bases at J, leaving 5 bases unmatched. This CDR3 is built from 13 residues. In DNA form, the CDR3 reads TGCGCCAGCAGCCCCCGGGACAGCTACGAGCAGTACTTC. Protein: CASSPRDSYEQYF.

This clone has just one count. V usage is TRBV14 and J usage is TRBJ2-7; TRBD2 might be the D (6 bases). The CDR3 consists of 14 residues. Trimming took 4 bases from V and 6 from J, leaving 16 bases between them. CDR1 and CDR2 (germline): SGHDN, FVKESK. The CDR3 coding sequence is TGTGCCAGCAGCCTGGGACTGCCTCCGATCGAGCAGTACTTC. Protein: CASSLGLPPIEQYF.

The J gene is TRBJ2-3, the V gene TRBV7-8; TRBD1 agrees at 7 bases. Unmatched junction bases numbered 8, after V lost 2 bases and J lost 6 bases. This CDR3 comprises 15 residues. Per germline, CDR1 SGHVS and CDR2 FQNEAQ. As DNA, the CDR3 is TGTGCCAGCAGCTTAAGAGGGGGCGGTCGGGATACGCAGTATTTT. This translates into CASSLRGGGRDTQYF. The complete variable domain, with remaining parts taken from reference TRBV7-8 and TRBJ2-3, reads GAGVSQSPRYKVAKRGQDVALRCDPISGHVSLFWYQQALGQGPEFLTYFQNEAQLDKSGLPSDRFFAERPEGSVSTLKIQRTQQEDSAVYLCASSLRGGGRDTQYFGPGTRLTVL.

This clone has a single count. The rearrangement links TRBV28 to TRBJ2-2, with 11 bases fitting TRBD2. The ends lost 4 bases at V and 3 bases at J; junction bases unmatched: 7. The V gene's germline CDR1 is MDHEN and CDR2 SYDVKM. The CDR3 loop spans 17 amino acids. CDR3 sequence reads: CASSWSLAGGYTGELFF. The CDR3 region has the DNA TGTGCCAGCAGTTGGAGCCTAGCGGGGGGTTACACCGGGGAGCTGTTTTTT.

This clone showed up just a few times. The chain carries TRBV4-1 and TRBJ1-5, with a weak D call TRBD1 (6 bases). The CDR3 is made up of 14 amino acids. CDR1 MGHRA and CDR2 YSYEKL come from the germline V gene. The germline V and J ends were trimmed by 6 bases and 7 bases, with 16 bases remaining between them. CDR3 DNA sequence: TGCGCCAGCAGTTTCACACAGGGAGAACAGCCCCAGCATTTT. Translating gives CASSFTQGEQPQHF.

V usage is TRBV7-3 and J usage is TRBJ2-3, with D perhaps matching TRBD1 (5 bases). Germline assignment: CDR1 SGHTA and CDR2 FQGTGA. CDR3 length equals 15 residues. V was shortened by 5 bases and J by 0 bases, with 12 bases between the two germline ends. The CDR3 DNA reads TGTGCCAGCAGCCTAGACAGATCTAGCACAGATACGCAGTATTTT. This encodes CASSLDRSSTDTQYF.

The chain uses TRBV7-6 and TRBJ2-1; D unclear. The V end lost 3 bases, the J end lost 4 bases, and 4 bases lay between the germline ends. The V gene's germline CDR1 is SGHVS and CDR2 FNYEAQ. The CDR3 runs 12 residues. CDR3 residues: CASSFQYNEQFF. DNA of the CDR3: TGTGCCAGCAGCTTTCAGTACAATGAGCAGTTCTTC. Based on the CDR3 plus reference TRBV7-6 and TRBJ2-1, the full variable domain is GAGVSQSPRYKVTKRGQDVALRCDPISGHVSLYWYRQALGQGPEFLTYFNYEAQQDKSGLPNDRFSAERPEGSISTLTIQRTEQRDSAMYRCASSFQYNEQFFGPGTRLTVL.

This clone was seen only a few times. CDR3 nucleotide sequence: TGTGCCAGTACCACGGGAGGAGGGCCTAATGAAAAACTGTTTTTT. Translation: CASTTGGGPNEKLFF. The chain uses TRBV19 and TRBJ1-4; no clear D gene. There are 15 residues in the CDR3. Trimming left V 7 bases short and J 3 bases short, with 15 bases between. Germline CDR1 reads LNHDA; CDR2 reads SQIVND (reference sequence).

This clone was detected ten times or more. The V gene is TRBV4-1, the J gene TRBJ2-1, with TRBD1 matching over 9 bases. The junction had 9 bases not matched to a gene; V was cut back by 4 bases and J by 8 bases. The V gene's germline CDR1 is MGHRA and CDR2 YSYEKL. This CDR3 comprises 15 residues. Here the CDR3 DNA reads TGCGCCAGCAGCCTACGCCGGGACAGGGACGATGAGCAGTTCTTC. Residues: CASSLRRDRDDEQFF.

For the CDR3, the DNA is TGTGCCAGCAGCTCCCAGACAGGGGTCGATTCACCCCTCCACTTT. Translation gives CASSSQTGVDSPLHF. V usage is TRBV5-8 and J usage is TRBJ1-6; 8 bases are a match to TRBD1. Per the germline V gene, CDR1 is SGHTS and CDR2 is YDEGEE. CDR3 length equals 15 residues. The J segment lost 8 bases and the V segment lost 3 bases, leaving 7 bases of the junction unmatched.

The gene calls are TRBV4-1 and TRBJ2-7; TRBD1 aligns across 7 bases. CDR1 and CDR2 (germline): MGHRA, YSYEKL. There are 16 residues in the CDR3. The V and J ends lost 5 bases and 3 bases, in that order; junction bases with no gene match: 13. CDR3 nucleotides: TGCGCCAGCAGCTTAACCCCCGGGACAGACTTCTACGAGCAGTACTTC. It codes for CASSLTPGTDFYEQYF.

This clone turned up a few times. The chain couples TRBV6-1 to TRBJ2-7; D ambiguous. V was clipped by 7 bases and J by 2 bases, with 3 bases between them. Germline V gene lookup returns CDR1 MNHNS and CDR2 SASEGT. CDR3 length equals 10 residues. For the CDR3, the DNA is TGTGCCAGCACCGCCTACGAGCAGTACTTC. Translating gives CASTAYEQYF.

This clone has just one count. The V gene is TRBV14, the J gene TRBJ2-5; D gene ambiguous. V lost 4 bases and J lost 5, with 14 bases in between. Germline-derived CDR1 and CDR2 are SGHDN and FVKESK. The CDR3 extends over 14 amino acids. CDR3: CASSPLSFRETQYF. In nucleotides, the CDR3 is TGTGCCAGCAGCCCCCTGAGCTTTCGGGAGACCCAGTACTTC.

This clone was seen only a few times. The CDR3 region has the DNA TGTGCCAGCAGCCCCTCTCAGGGAACTAACTATGGCTACACCTTC. Translation gives CASSPSQGTNYGYTF. The genes are TRBV5-4 and TRBJ1-2, with D perhaps TRBD1 (5 bases). The V and J ends lost 4 bases and 0 bases respectively, with 13 bases between them. Germline loops: CDR1 SGHNT, CDR2 YYREEE (reference sequence). This CDR3 has 15 residues.

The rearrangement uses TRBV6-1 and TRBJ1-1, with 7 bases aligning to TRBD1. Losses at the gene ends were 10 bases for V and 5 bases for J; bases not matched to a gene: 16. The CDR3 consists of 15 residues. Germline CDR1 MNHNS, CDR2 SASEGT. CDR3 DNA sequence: TGTGCCACAACTCCCCCTACAGGGGCAGAGACTGAAGCTTTCTTT. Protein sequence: CATTPPTGAETEAFF.

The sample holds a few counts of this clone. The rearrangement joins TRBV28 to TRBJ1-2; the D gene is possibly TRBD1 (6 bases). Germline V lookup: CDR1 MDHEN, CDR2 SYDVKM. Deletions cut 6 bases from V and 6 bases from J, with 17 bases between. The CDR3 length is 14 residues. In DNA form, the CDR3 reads TGTGCCAGCAGCGATATCAGGGGACGAGATGGCTACACCTTC. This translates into CASSDIRGRDGYTF.

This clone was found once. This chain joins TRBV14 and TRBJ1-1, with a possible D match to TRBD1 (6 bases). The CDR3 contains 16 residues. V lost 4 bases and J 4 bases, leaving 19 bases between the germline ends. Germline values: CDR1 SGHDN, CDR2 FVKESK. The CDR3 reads CASSPQGGRVGTEAFF. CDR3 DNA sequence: TGTGCCAGCAGCCCGCAAGGGGGTCGGGTGGGCACTGAAGCTTTCTTT.

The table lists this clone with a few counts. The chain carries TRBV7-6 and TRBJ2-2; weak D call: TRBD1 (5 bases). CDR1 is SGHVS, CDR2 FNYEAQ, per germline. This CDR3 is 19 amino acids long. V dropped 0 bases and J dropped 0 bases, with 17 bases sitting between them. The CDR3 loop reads CASSLAYVPGHSNTGELFF. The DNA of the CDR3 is TGTGCCAGCAGCTTAGCGTATGTTCCAGGGCACTCGAACACCGGGGAGCTGTTTTTT.